The subject of this entry is one T cell receptor (beta chain). The data originate from a study of patients and donors after allogeneic stem cell transplantation. There are 15 residues in the CDR3. V lost 3 bases to trimming and J lost 3 bases, with 12 bases between them. Germline lookup yields CDR1 MNHEY and CDR2 SVGEGT. TCRdb fed the RT-PCR reads into MiXCR, producing one record per CDR3 protein. The repertoire has under 200,000 distinct CDR3 sequences, approximately 30% of them found once; the top ten carry less than 3.5%. This TCR derives from a human donor who was either an allogeneic HSCT recipient or a stem cell or donor lymphocyte infusion donor (not recorded which). It is not recorded whose cells these are; they may come from a transplant donor. Sequencing was done on a sample of blood, either unsorted or a sorted T cell fraction (not recorded which). The gene calls are TRBV6-2 or TRBV6-3 and TRBJ1-5; TRBD1 is a possible D gene (5 bases). CDR3 DNA: TGTGCCAGCAGTTATCATGACAGACTCAATCAGCCCCAGCATTTT. Amino acids: CASSYHDRLNQPQHF.